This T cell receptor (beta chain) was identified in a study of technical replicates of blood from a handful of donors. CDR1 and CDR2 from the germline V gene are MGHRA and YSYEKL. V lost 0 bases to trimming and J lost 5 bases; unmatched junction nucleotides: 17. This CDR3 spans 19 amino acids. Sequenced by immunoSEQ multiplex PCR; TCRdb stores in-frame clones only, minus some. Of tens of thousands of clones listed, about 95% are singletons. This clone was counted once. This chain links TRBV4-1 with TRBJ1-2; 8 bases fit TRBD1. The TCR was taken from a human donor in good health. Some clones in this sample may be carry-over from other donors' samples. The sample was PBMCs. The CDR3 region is CASSQDRLIFGTGGYGYTF. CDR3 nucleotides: TGCGCCAGCAGCCAAGATCGGCTTATCTTCGGGACAGGAGGATATGGCTACACCTTC.